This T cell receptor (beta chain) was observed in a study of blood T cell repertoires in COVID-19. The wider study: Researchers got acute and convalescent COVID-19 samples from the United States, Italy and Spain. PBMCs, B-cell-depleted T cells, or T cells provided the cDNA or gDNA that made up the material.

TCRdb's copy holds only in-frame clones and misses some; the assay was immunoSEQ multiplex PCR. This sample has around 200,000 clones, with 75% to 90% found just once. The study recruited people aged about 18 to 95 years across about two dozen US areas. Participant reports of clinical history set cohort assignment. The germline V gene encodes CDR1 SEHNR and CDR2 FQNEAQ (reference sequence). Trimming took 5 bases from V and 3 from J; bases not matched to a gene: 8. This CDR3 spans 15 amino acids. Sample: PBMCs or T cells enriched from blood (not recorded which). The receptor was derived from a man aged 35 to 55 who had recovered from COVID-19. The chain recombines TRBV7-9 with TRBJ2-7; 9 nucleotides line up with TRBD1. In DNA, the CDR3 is TGTGCCAGCAGCCTGCTCGGGGGACAGGGCTACGAGCAGTACTTC. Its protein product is CASSLLGGQGYEQYF.